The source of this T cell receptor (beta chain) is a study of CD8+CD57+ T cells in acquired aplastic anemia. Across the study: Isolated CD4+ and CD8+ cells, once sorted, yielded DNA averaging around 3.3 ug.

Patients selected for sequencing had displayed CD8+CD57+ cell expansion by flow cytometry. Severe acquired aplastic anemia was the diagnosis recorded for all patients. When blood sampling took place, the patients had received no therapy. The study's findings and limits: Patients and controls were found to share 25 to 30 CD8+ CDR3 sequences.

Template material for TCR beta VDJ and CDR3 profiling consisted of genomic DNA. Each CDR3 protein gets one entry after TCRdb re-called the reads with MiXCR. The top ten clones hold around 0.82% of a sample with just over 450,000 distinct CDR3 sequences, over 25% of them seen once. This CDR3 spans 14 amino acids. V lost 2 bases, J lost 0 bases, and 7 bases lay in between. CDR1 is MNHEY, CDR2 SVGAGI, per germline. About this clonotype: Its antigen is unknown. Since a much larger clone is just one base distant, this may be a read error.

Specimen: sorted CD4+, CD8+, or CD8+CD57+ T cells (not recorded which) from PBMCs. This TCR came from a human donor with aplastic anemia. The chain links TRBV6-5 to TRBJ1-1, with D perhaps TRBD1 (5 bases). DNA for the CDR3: TGTGCCAGCAGTTACCGGGGGATGAACACTGAAGCTTTCTTT. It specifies CASSYRGMNTEAFF.